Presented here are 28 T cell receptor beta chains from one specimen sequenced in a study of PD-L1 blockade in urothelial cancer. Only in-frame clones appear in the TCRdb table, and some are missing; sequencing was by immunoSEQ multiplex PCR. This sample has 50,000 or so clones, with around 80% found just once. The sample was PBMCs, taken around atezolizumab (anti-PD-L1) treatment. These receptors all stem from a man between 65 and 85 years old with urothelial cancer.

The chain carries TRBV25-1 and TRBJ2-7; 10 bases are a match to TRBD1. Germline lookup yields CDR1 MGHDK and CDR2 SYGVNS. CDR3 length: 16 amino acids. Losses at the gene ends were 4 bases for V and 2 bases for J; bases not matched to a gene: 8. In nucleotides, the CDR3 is TGTGCCAGCAGTGGAAACCCGGGACAGGGGACCTACGAGCAGTACTTC. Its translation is CASSGNPGQGTYEQYF.

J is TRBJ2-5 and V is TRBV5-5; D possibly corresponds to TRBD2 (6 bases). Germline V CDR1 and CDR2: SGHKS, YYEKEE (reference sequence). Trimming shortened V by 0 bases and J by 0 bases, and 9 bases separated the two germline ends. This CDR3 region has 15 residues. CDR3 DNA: TGTGCCAGCAGCTTGGCGGAGGGAAACCAAGAGACCCAGTACTTC. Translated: CASSLAEGNQETQYF.

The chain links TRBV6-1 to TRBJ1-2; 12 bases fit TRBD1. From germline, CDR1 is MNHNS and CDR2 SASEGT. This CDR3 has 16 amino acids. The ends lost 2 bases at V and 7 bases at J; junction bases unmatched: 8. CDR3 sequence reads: CASSEPGTGGLGGYTF. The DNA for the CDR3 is TGTGCCAGCAGTGAACCGGGGACAGGGGGCTTGGGTGGCTACACCTTC.

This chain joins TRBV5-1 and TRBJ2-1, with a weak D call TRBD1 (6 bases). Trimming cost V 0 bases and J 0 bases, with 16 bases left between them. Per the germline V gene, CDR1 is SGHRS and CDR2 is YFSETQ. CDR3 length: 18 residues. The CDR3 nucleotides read TGCGCCAGCAGCTTGGGCCCGACAGGCGCCAGCTCCTACAATGAGCAGTTCTTC. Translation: CASSLGPTGASSYNEQFF.

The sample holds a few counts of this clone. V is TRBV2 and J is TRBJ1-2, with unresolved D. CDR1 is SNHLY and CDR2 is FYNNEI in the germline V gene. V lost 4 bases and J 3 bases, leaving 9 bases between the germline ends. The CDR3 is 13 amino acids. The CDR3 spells CASSGTRDYGYTF. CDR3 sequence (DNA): TGTGCCAGCAGTGGGACGCGGGACTATGGCTACACCTTC.

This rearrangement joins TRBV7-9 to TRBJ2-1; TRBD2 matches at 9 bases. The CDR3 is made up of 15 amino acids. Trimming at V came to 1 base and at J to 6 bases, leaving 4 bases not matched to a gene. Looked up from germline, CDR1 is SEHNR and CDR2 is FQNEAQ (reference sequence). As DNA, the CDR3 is TGTGCCAGCAGCTTAGGCGGGAGGGCCTGCAATGAGCAGTTCTTC. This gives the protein CASSLGGRACNEQFF.

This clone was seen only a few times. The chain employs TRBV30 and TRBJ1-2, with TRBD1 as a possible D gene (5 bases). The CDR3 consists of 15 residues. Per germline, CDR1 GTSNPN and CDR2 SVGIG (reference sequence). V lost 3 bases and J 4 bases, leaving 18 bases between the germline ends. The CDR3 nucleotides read TGTGCCTGGAGCAGCCAAACGCCTCAGGGCTATGGCTACACCTTC. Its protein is CAWSSQTPQGYGYTF. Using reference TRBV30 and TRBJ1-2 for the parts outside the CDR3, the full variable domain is SQTIHQWPATLVQPVGSPLSLECTVEGTSNPNLYWYRQAAGRGLQLLFYSVGIGQISSEVPQNLSASRPQDRQFILSSKKLLLSDSGFYLCAWSSQTPQGYGYTFGSGTRLTVV.

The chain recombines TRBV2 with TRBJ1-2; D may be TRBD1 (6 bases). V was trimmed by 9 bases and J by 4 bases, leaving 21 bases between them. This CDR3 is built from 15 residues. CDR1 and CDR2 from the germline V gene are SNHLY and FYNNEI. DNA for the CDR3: TGTGCCAGTTCTACGGGGGGCAGGAATCTCTATGGCTACACCTTC. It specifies CASSTGGRNLYGYTF.

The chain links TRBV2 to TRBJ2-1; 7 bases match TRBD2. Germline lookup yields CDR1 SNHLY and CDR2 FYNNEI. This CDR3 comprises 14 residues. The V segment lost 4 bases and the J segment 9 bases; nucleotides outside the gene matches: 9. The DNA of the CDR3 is TGTGCCAGCAGTGCGAGGGAGGGCCTAGGTGAGCAGTTCTTC. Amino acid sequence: CASSAREGLGEQFF.

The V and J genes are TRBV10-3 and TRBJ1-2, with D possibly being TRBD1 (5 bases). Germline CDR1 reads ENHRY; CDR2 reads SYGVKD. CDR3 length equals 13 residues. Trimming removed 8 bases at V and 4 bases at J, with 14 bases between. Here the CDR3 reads CAIRGEQLYGYTF. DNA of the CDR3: TGTGCCATCCGGGGGGAGCAGCTCTATGGCTACACCTTC.

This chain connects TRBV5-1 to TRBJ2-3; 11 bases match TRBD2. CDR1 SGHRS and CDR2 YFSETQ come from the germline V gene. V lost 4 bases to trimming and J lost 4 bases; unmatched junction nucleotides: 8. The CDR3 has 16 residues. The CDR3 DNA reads TGCGCCAGCAGCGGATTAGCGGGAGGGCTCGCAGATACGCAGTATTTT. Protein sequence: CASSGLAGGLADTQYF.

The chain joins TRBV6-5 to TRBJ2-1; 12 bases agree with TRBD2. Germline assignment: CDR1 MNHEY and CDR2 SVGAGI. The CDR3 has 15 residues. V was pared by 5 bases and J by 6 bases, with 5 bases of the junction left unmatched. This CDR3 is CASSQRTSGINEQFF. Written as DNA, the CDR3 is TGTGCCAGCAGTCAGCGGACTAGCGGGATCAATGAGCAGTTCTTC.

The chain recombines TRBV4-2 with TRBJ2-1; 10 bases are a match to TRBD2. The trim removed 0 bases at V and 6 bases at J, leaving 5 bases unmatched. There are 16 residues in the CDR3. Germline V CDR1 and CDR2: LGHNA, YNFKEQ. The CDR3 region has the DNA TGTGCCAGCAGCCAAGAGGCTCTAGCGGGAGTCAATGAGCAGTTCTTC. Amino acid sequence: CASSQEALAGVNEQFF.

CDR3 nucleotides: TGTGCCAGCAGCTTAAAGGGACAGACCTACGAGCAGTACTTC. Protein: CASSLKGQTYEQYF. V and J are TRBV7-3 and TRBJ2-7; 7 bases are a match to TRBD1. V lost 1 base to trimming and J lost 2 bases; unmatched junction nucleotides: 2. CDR3 length: 14 amino acids. Germline-derived CDR1 and CDR2 are SGHTA and FQGTGA.

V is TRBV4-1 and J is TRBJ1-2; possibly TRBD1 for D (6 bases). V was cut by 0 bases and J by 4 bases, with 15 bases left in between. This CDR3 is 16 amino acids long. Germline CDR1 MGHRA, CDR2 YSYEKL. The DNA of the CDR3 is TGCGCCAGCAGCCAAGACCCATCGACAGGAGCCTATGGCTACACCTTC. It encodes CASSQDPSTGAYGYTF.

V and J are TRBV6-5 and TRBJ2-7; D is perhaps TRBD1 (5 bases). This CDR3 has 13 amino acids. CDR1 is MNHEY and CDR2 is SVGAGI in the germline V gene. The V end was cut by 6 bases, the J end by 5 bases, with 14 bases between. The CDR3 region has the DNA TGTGCCAGCAGGCCCCAGGGTATCAACGAGCAGTACTTC. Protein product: CASRPQGINEQYF.

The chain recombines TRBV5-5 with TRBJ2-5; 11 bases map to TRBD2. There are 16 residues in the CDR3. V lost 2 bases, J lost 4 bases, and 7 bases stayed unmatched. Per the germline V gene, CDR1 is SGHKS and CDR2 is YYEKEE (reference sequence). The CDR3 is CASSFSTGTSGETQYF. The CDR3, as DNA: TGTGCCAGCAGCTTTTCTACAGGGACTAGCGGAGAGACCCAGTACTTC.

CDR3 amino acids: CAWAGQTGGYTF. In DNA, the CDR3 is TGTGCCTGGGCCGGACAGACTGGTGGCTACACCTTC. The chain carries TRBV30 and TRBJ1-2; D possibly corresponds to TRBD1 (6 bases). Germline CDR1 and CDR2: GTSNPN and SVGIG (reference sequence). Trimming took off 5 bases at V and 7 bases at J, with 14 bases between the two ends. CDR3 size: 12 residues.

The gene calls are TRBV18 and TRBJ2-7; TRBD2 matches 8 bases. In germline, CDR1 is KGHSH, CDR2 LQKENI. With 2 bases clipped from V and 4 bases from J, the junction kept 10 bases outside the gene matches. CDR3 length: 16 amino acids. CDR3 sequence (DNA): TGTGCCAGCTCACCAAGCCGGGGGGGTAGCGGTTACGAGCAGTACTTC. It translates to CASSPSRGGSGYEQYF.

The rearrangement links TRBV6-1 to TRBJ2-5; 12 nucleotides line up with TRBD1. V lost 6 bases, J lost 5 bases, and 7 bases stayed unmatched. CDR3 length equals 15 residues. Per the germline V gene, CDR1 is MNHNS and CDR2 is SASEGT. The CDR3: CASRIGTGGRETQYF. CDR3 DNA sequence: TGTGCCAGCAGAATAGGGACAGGGGGCAGGGAGACCCAGTACTTC.

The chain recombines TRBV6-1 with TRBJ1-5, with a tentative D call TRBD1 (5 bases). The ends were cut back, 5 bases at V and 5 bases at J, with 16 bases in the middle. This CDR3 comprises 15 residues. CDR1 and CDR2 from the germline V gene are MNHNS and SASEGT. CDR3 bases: TGTGCCAGCAGTTCCCAAGGGGCGGAGCATCAGCCCCAGCATTTT. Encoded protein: CASSSQGAEHQPQHF.

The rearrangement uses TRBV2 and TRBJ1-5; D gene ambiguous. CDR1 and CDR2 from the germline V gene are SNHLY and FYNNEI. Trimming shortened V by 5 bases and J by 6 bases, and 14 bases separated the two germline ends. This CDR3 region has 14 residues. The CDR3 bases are TGTGCCAGCAGTAGTGAGAGGTACGGTCAGCCCCAGCATTTT. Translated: CASSSERYGQPQHF.

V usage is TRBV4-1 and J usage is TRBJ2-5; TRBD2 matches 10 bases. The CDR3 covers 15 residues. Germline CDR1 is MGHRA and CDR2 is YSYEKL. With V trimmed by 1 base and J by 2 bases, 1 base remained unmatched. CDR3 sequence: CASSQGSGRQETQYF. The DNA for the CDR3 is TGCGCCAGCAGCCAAGGTAGCGGGAGGCAAGAGACCCAGTACTTC.

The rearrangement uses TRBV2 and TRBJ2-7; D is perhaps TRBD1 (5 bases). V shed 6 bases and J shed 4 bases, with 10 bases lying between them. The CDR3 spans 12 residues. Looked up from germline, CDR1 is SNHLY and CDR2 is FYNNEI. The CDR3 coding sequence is TGTGCCAGCAGACAGGACACTTACGAGCAGTACTTC. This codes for CASRQDTYEQYF.

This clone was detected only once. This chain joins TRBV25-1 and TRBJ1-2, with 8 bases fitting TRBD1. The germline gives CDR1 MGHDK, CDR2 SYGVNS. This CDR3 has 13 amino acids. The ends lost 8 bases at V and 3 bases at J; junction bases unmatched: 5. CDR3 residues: CASGRTGHYGYTF. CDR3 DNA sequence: TGTGCCAGCGGACGGACAGGGCACTATGGCTACACCTTC.

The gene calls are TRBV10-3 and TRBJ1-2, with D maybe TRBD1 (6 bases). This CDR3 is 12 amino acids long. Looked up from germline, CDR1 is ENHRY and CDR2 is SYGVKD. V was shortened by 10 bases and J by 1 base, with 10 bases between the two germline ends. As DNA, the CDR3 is TGTGCCACCCAGGACAGTAACTATGGCTACACCTTC. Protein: CATQDSNYGYTF.

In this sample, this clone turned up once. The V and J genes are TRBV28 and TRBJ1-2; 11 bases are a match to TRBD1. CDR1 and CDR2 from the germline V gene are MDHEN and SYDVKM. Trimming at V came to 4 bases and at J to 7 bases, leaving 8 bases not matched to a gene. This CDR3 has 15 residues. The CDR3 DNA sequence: TGTGCCAGCAGTTCGACAGGACAGGGGGCTGGTGGCTACACCTTC. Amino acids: CASSSTGQGAGGYTF.

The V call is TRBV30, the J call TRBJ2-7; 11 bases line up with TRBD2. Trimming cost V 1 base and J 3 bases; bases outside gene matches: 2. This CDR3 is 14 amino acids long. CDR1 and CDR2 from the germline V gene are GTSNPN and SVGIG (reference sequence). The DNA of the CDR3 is TGTGCCTGGAGTGGACTAGCGGGGCACTACGAGCAGTACTTC. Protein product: CAWSGLAGHYEQYF.